This paragraph covers one T cell receptor (beta chain) sequence. The sample is drawn from a study of blood T cell repertoires in COVID-19. Study overall: Specimens from acute and convalescent COVID-19 originated in the United States, Italy and Spain. PBMCs, B-cell-depleted T cells, or T cells were the source of the cDNA or gDNA that made up the material.

V dropped 0 bases and J dropped 0; count of bases not matched to a gene: 2. Germline V gene sequence: CDR1 SGHAT, CDR2 FQNNGV. The CDR3 contains 16 residues. The authors' processing: Amplified reference gene primers provided the basis for estimating nucleated cell counts. Assay used: immunoSEQ multiplex PCR; TCRdb lists only in-frame clones, some missing. D and trimming were read from the DNA, whereas the V and J calls and clone size are those reported in that table. The top ten clones hold around 10% of a sample with a few hundred thousand clones, 80% to 90% of them seen once. This TCR derives from an older woman with acute or convalescent COVID-19. The chain employs TRBV11-2 and TRBJ2-1, with TRBD2 identical over 7 bases. The sequencing sample was made of peripheral blood. CDR3 amino acids: CASSLDGGSSYNEQFF. For the CDR3, the DNA is TGTGCCAGCAGCTTAGATGGCGGGAGCTCCTACAATGAGCAGTTCTTC.